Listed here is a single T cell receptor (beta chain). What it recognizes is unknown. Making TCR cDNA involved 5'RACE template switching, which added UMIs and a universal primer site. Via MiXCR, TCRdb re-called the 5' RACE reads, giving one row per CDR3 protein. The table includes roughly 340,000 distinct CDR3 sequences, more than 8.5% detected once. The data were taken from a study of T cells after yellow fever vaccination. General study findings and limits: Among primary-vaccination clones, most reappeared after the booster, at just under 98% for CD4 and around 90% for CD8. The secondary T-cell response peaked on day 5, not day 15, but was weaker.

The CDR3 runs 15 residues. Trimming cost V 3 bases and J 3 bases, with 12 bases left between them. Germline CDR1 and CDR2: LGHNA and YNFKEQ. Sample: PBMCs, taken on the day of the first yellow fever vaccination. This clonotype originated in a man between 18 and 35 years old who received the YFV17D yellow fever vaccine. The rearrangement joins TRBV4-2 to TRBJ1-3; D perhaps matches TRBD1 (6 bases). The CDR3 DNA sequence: TGTGCCAGCAGCCAGAGCCGGGACAATGGAAACACCATATATTTT. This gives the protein CASSQSRDNGNTIYF.